The 20 T cell receptor beta chains in this list originate from one sample, sequenced in a study of blood T cell repertoires in COVID-19 (TCRdb year 2020). Receptor libraries were prepared by the immunoSEQ multiplex PCR assay. In its TCRdb copy, this immuneACCESS table keeps in-frame sequences only and misses some clones. Where compared with another copy, unresolved V genes explain less than half of these, and the others have no known cause. Recorded for this sample are 250,000 to 350,000 clones; 88% of them occurred a single time. More than 6.5% of the sample is in the top ten clones. The source material was peripheral blood. Receptors originate from a woman in her twenties or thirties who had recovered from COVID-19.

The V gene is TRBV5-6, the J gene TRBJ2-7, with a tentative D call TRBD2 (5 bases). V was pared by 5 bases and J by 3 bases, with 12 bases between. The germline V gene encodes CDR1 SGHDT and CDR2 YYEEEE. The CDR3 loop spans 13 amino acids. CDR3 in amino acids: CASSPGLGYEQYF. CDR3 DNA: TGTGCCAGCAGTCCAGGACTGGGCTACGAGCAGTACTTC.

The genes are TRBV28 and TRBJ2-1; the D gene is possibly TRBD2 (5 bases). Germline-derived CDR1 and CDR2 are MDHEN and SYDVKM. Trimming cost V 6 bases and J 6 bases, with 24 bases left between them. This CDR3 is 17 amino acids long. DNA for the CDR3: TGTGCCAGCAGCTCCCAGCCGGGCGGAAAAGCGGCCAATGAGCAGTTCTTC. The encoded protein is CASSSQPGGKAANEQFF.

The chain links TRBV7-8 to TRBJ2-7, with TRBD2 identical over 7 bases. V trimming: 8 bases; J trimming: 0 bases; junction bases outside the gene matches: 7. Germline assignment: CDR1 SGHVS and CDR2 FQNEAQ. The CDR3 totals 14 residues. The CDR3 sequence is CASQTSSGSYEQYF. The CDR3 region has the DNA TGTGCCAGCCAAACCTCTAGCGGCTCCTACGAGCAGTACTTC.

The chain is built from TRBV5-6 and TRBJ2-3; 14 nucleotides match TRBD2. The CDR3 contains 17 residues. In germline, CDR1 is SGHDT, CDR2 YYEEEE. V was pared by 0 bases and J by 2 bases, with 2 bases of the junction left unmatched. The chain's CDR3 is CASSLATSGGATDTQYF. For the CDR3, the DNA is TGTGCCAGCAGCTTGGCGACTAGCGGGGGGGCCACAGATACGCAGTATTTT.

The CDR3 sequence: CSVEHSNNYGYTF. CDR3 in DNA: TGCAGCGTTGAACACAGTAACAATTATGGCTACACCTTC. The rearrangement links TRBV29-1 to TRBJ1-2; D call uncertain. The CDR3 contains 13 residues. Germline V gives CDR1 SQVTM, CDR2 ANQGSEA. Trimming took off 2 bases at V and 5 bases at J, with 12 bases between the two ends.

V usage is TRBV28 and J usage is TRBJ2-1; 13 nucleotides align to TRBD2. Germline-derived CDR1 and CDR2 are MDHEN and SYDVKM. The junction had 6 bases not matched to a gene; V was cut back by 5 bases and J by 5 bases. CDR3 length: 16 residues. This CDR3 is CASSPWTSGGHNEQFF. CDR3 coding DNA: TGTGCCAGCAGTCCTTGGACTAGCGGGGGACACAATGAGCAGTTCTTC.

The chain couples TRBV2 to TRBJ1-4, with TRBD1 matching 7 bases. Trimming cost V 9 bases and J 4 bases; bases outside gene matches: 8. Germline V gene lookup returns CDR1 SNHLY and CDR2 FYNNEI. The CDR3 runs to 14 residues. CDR3 residues: CASTGDTYNEKLFF. In nucleotides, the CDR3 is TGTGCCAGTACAGGGGACACATATAATGAAAAACTGTTTTTT. Complete variable domain (other parts from reference TRBV2 and TRBJ1-4): EPEVTQTPSHQVTQMGQEVILRCVPISNHLYFYWYRQILGQKVEFLVSFYNNEISEKSEIFDDQFSVERPDGSNFTLKIRSTKLEDSAMYFCASTGDTYNEKLFFGSGTQLSVL.

J is TRBJ2-3 and V is TRBV28; a possible D gene is TRBD2 (6 bases). Trimming pared 6 bases from V and 1 base from J, leaving 11 bases between. The CDR3 runs to 14 residues. Per the germline V gene, CDR1 is MDHEN and CDR2 is SYDVKM. DNA of the CDR3: TGTGCCAGCAGATACTCGGGGGGCACAGATACGCAGTATTTT. Protein product: CASRYSGGTDTQYF. The full variable domain, in which reference TRBV28 and TRBJ2-3 provide the parts outside the CDR3, is DVKVTQSSRYLVKRTGEKVFLECVQDMDHENMFWYRQDPGLGLRLIYFSYDVKMKEKGDIPEGYSVSREKKERFSLILESASTNQTSMYLCASRYSGGTDTQYFGPGTRLTVL.

The V and J genes are TRBV4-1 and TRBJ1-6; unclear D gene. The CDR3 is 14 residues long. In germline, CDR1 is MGHRA, CDR2 YSYEKL. V was pared by 0 bases and J by 12 bases, with 12 bases between. CDR3 loop: CASSQDREAVPLHF. The CDR3 DNA reads as TGCGCCAGCAGCCAAGATCGAGAGGCAGTACCCCTCCACTTT.

This clone was counted between two and nine times. This sequence joins TRBV5-8 and TRBJ2-3, with 9 bases that match TRBD1. The V segment lost 4 bases and the J segment 3 bases; nucleotides outside the gene matches: 3. CDR1 and CDR2 from the germline V gene are SGHTS and YDEGEE. This CDR3 comprises 14 residues. As DNA, the CDR3 is TGTGCCAGCAGCCCCGGGACAGGGACAGATACGCAGTATTTT. This translates into CASSPGTGTDTQYF. Combining the CDR3 with reference TRBV5-8 and TRBJ2-3 gives the whole variable domain EAGVTQSPTHLIKTRGQQATLRCSPISGHTSVYWYQQALGLGLQFLLWYDEGEERNRGNFPPRFSGRQFPNYSSELNVNALELEDSALYLCASSPGTGTDTQYFGPGTRLTVL.

Points on this clone: Other DNA sequences in the same sample also yield this CDR3. This sequence joins TRBV5-1 and TRBJ2-7; 7 nucleotides match TRBD1. V was clipped by 2 bases and J by 0 bases; unmatched bases: 2. The CDR3 extends over 14 amino acids. CDR1 and CDR2 from the germline V gene are SGHRS and YFSETQ. CDR3 in amino acids: CASSLRDSSYEQYF. The CDR3 DNA reads as TGCGCCAGCAGCTTACGGGACAGCTCCTACGAGCAGTACTTC.

The rearrangement joins TRBV5-8 to TRBJ1-5; TRBD1 aligns across 8 bases. Germline trimming cut 3 bases from V and 3 bases from J; bases unmatched to any gene: 11. This CDR3 spans 17 amino acids. Germline V CDR1 and CDR2: SGHTS, YDEGEE. This CDR3 reads CASSYDADRGDNQPQHF. The DNA for the CDR3 is TGTGCCAGCAGCTACGACGCCGACAGGGGAGACAATCAGCCCCAGCATTTT.

Comments on this clone: Other DNA variants within this sample encode the same CDR3. This sequence joins TRBV15 and TRBJ1-4; 7 bases line up with TRBD1. V shed 0 bases, J shed 7 bases, and the junction held 2 bases outside the gene matches. Germline V CDR1 and CDR2: LNHNV, YYDKDF (reference sequence). The CDR3 is made up of 14 amino acids. The CDR3 nucleotides are TGTGCCACCAGCAGAGACAGGGGGAGTGAAAAACTGTTTTTT. Protein product: CATSRDRGSEKLFF. The complete variable domain, with remaining parts taken from reference TRBV15 and TRBJ1-4, reads DAMVIQNPRYQVTQFGKPVTLSCSQTLNHNVMYWYQQKSSQAPKLLFHYYDKDFNNEADTPDNFQSRRPNTSFCFLDIRSPGLGDTAMYLCATSRDRGSEKLFFGSGTQLSVL.

V gene TRBV19 combines with J gene TRBJ1-1, with 10 nucleotides matching TRBD1. V shed 5 bases, J shed 6 bases, and the junction held 6 bases outside the gene matches. The length of the CDR3 is 14 residues. Germline V gene data show CDR1 as LNHDA and CDR2 as SQIVND (reference sequence). As DNA, the CDR3 is TGTGCCAGTAGTTGGGGACAGGGGATCGCTGAAGCTTTCTTT. Translation gives CASSWGQGIAEAFF.

V is TRBV11-1 and J is TRBJ1-1; D remains unclear. V lost 2 bases, J lost 6 bases, and 13 bases lay in between. The CDR3 contains 14 residues. The germline V gene has CDR1 SGHAT and CDR2 FQDESV (reference sequence). This CDR3 reads CASSLSQASPEAFF. The CDR3 DNA reads as TGTGCCAGCAGCTTATCTCAGGCGTCGCCTGAAGCTTTCTTT. The variable domain in full, completed from reference TRBV11-1 and TRBJ1-1, reads EAEVAQSPRYKITEKSQAVAFWCDPISGHATLYWYRQILGQGPELLVQFQDESVVDDSQLPKDRFSAERLKGVDSTLKIQPAELGDSAMYLCASSLSQASPEAFFGQGTRLTVV.

This clone was observed a handful of times. This chain connects TRBV7-9 to TRBJ1-4; D is undetermined. The CDR3 runs to 12 residues. Germline V gene data show CDR1 as SEHNR and CDR2 as FQNEAQ (reference sequence). The V and J ends lost 8 bases and 4 bases respectively, with 8 bases between them. The CDR3, as DNA: TGTGCCAGCCGGGAGAATAATGAAAAACTGTTTTTT. It codes for CASRENNEKLFF.

The chain has TRBV15 and TRBJ1-5, with D perhaps matching TRBD1 (6 bases). Trimming removed 0 bases from V and 6 bases from J, with 15 bases in between. Germline loops: CDR1 LNHNV, CDR2 YYDKDF (reference sequence). This CDR3 has 16 amino acids. CDR3 nucleotides: TGTGCCACCAGCAGAGATCATGGGGGAGGGGGTCAGCCCCAGCATTTT. It yields the protein CATSRDHGGGGQPQHF.

A few counts support this clone. The V and J genes are TRBV7-9 and TRBJ1-6; D call uncertain. V was cut by 5 bases and J by 13 bases, with 15 bases left in between. Looked up from germline, CDR1 is SEHNR and CDR2 is FQNEAQ (reference sequence). This CDR3 has 13 residues. The CDR3 bases are TGTGCCAGCAGCGCGGGGTTTGATTTTCCCCTCCACTTT. Translating gives CASSAGFDFPLHF.

This rearrangement joins TRBV5-1 to TRBJ1-1, with TRBD1 matching over 8 bases. CDR3 length equals 14 residues. Germline trimming cut 3 bases from V and 5 bases from J; bases unmatched to any gene: 6. From germline, CDR1 is SGHRS and CDR2 YFSETQ. CDR3 nucleotides: TGCGCCAGCAGCTCGACACAGGGGGATACTGAAGCTTTCTTT. This sequence encodes CASSSTQGDTEAFF.

V usage is TRBV4-1 and J usage is TRBJ1-2; 8 nucleotides align to TRBD1. Germline V gene sequence: CDR1 MGHRA, CDR2 YSYEKL. The CDR3 consists of 16 residues. V lost 1 base and J lost 0; bases outside the gene matches: 4. CDR3 amino acids: CASSQVGTGSNYGYTF. The CDR3 bases are TGCGCCAGCAGCCAAGTAGGGACAGGTTCTAACTATGGCTACACCTTC.